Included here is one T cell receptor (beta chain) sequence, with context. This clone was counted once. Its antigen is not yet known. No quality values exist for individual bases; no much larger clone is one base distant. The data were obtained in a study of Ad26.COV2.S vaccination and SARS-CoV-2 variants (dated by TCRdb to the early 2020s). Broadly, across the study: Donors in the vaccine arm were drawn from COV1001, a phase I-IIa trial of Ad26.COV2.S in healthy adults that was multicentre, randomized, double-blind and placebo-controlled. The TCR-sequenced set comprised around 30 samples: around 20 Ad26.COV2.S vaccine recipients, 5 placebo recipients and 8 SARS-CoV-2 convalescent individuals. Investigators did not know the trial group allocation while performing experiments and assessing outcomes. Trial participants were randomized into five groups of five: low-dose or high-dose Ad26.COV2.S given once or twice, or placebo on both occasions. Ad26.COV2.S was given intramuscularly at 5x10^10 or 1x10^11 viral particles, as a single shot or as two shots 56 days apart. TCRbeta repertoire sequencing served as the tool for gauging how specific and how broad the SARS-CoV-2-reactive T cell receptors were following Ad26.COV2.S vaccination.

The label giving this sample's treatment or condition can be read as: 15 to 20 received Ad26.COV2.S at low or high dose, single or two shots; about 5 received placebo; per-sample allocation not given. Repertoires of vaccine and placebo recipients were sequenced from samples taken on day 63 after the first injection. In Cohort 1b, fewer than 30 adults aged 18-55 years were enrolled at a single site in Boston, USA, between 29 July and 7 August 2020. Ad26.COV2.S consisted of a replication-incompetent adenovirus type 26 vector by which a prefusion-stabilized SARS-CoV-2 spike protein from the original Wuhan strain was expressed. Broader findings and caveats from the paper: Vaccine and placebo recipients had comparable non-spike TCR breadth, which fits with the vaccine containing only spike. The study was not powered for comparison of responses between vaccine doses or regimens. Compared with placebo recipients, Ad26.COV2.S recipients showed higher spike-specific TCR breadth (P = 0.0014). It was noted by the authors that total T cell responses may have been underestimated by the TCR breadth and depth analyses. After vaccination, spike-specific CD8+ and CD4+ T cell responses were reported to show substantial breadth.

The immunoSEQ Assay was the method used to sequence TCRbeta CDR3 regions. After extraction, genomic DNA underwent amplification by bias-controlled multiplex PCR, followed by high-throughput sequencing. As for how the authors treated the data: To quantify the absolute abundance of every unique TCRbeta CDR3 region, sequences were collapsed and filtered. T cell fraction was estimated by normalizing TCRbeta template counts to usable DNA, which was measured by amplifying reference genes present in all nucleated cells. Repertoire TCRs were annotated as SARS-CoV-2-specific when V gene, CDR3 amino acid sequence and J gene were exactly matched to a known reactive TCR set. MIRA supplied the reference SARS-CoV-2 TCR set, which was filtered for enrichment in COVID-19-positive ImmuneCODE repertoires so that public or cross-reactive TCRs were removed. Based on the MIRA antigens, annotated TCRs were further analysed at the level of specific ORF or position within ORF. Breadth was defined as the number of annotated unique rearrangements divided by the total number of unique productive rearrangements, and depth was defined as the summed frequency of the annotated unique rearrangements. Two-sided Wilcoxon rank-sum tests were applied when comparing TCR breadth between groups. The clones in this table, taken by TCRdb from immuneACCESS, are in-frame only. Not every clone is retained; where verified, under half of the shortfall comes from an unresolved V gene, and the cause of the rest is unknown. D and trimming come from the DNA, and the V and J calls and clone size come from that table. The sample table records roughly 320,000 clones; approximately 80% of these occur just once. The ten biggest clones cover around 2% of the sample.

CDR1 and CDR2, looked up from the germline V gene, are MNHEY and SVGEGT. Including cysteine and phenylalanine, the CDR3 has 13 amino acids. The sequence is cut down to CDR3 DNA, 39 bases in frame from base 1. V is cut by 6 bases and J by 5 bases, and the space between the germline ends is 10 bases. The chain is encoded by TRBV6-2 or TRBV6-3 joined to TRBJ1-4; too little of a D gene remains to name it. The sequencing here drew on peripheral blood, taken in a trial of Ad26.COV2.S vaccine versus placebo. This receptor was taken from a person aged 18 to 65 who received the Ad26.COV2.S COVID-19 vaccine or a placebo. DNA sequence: TGTGCCAGCAGCACCGTAGGGAATGAAAAACTGTTTTTT. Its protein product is CASSTVGNEKLFF.